Below are 20 T cell receptor beta chains sequenced from a single sample in a study of shared clonotypes between healthy human individuals. Here immunoSEQ multiplex PCR was the method, and the copy in TCRdb shows in-frame clones only, minus some. The sample holds 2 million to 2.5 million clones, around 90% seen once. Specimen: naive CD4+ T cells from PBMCs. Subset here: CD45RA+ positively selected. These receptors originate from a man younger than 35 in good health. Some clones in this sample may be carry-over from other donors' samples.

The chain recombines TRBV2 with TRBJ2-1, with 7 bases matching TRBD2. CDR1 is SNHLY and CDR2 is FYNNEI in the germline V gene. CDR3 length: 15 residues. The ends lost 4 bases at V and 6 bases at J; junction bases unmatched: 9. The CDR3 DNA reads as TGTGCCAGCAGTGGCGGCTTGGGGGGGAGCAATGAGCAGTTCTTC. Residues: CASSGGLGGSNEQFF.

This clone has only one observation. The V and J genes are TRBV5-1 and TRBJ1-2; 9 positions agree with TRBD1. The CDR3 has 15 residues. After removal of 3 bases from V and 2 bases from J, the junction contained 5 bases not matched to a gene. Germline CDR1 reads SGHRS; CDR2 reads YFSETQ. The CDR3 nucleotides are TGCGCCAGCAGCTGGGGGACAGGGACAAACTATGGCTACACCTTC. Translated, it gives CASSWGTGTNYGYTF. The full variable domain, in which reference TRBV5-1 and TRBJ1-2 provide the parts outside the CDR3, is KAGVTQTPRYLIKTRGQQVTLSCSPISGHRSVSWYQQTPGQGLQFLFEYFSETQRNKGNFPGRFSGRQFSNSRSEMNVSTLELGDSALYLCASSWGTGTNYGYTFGSGTRLTVV.

In its sample, this clone was seen once. The V and J genes are TRBV7-2 and TRBJ1-2; 7 nucleotides line up with TRBD1. Germline CDR1 reads SGHTA; CDR2 reads FQGNSA. The trim removed 4 bases at V and 8 bases at J, leaving 7 bases unmatched. The CDR3 consists of 13 residues. CDR3 sequence reads: CASSSRTGGGYTF. CDR3 DNA sequence: TGTGCCAGCAGCTCCCGGACAGGCGGAGGCTACACCTTC.

The chain links TRBV5-1 to TRBJ2-5; no firm D call. V dropped 0 bases and J dropped 7 bases, with 13 bases sitting between them. The CDR3 runs 14 residues. Germline-derived CDR1 and CDR2 are SGHRS and YFSETQ. The CDR3 bases are TGCGCCAGCAGCTTGGGGCCCGGAGCAGGGACCCAGTACTTC. This encodes CASSLGPGAGTQYF.

Notes on this clone: Other DNA sequences in the sample encode the same CDR3. This rearrangement joins TRBV20-1 to TRBJ2-7; tentative D call: TRBD2 (7 bases). From germline, CDR1 is DFQATT and CDR2 SNEGSKA (reference sequence). This CDR3 is built from 10 residues. V was trimmed by 6 bases and J by 6 bases, leaving 9 bases between them. The CDR3 spells CSAGGREQYF. The CDR3 nucleotides read TGCAGTGCCGGGGGGCGCGAGCAGTACTTC.

V is TRBV11-2 and J is TRBJ2-1; TRBD2 is a possible D gene (5 bases). The CDR3 is 15 residues long. Trimming shortened V by 5 bases and J by 5 bases, and 16 bases separated the two germline ends. Germline values: CDR1 SGHAT, CDR2 FQNNGV. CDR3 sequence: CASSPSPAVHNEQFF. The CDR3, as DNA: TGTGCCAGCAGCCCGTCCCCAGCGGTACACAATGAGCAGTTCTTC.

The V call is TRBV7-6, the J call TRBJ1-1, with no clear D. The CDR3 consists of 16 residues. Germline CDR1 is SGHVS and CDR2 is FNYEAQ. Trimming took 3 bases from V and 0 from J, leaving 14 bases between them. The chain's CDR3 is CASSLASAAVNTEAFF. The CDR3, as DNA: TGTGCCAGCAGCTTGGCTTCGGCGGCGGTGAACACTGAAGCTTTCTTT.

This chain connects TRBV7-8 to TRBJ2-1, with D perhaps TRBD2 (6 bases). CDR3 length equals 15 residues. Germline V gene data show CDR1 as SGHVS and CDR2 as FQNEAQ. The germline V and J ends were trimmed by 4 bases and 4 bases, with 14 bases remaining between them. DNA of the CDR3: TGTGCCAGCAGCTCCCGGAGGGACTCTTACAATGAGCAGTTCTTC. As protein: CASSSRRDSYNEQFF.

This chain connects TRBV4-2 to TRBJ2-1, with 7 bases that match TRBD2. J lost 0 bases, V lost 3 bases, and 5 bases had no gene match. The CDR3 consists of 16 residues. CDR1 and CDR2 from the germline V gene are LGHNA and YNFKEQ. Here the CDR3 DNA reads TGTGCCAGCAGCCACGAACTAGCGCCCTCCTACAATGAGCAGTTCTTC. Protein product: CASSHELAPSYNEQFF.

The chain employs TRBV28 and TRBJ2-2; tentative D call: TRBD1 (6 bases). Trimming took off 6 bases at V and 0 bases at J, with 14 bases between the two ends. The CDR3 sequence is 16 residues long. CDR1 and CDR2 from the germline V gene are MDHEN and SYDVKM. CDR3 protein: CASSESGAANTGELFF. For the CDR3, the DNA is TGTGCCAGCAGCGAGTCAGGGGCAGCGAACACCGGGGAGCTGTTTTTT.

The CDR3 DNA follows: TGCGCCAGCAGCTTTCGGACAGGGGGCGCTGAAAGGTACGAGCAGTACTTC. This encodes CASSFRTGGAERYEQYF. V is TRBV5-1 and J is TRBJ2-7, with 11 bases lining up with TRBD1. The CDR3 spans 17 residues. Germline V gene data show CDR1 as SGHRS and CDR2 as YFSETQ. V was clipped by 2 bases and J by 4 bases; unmatched bases: 11.

The chain carries TRBV9 and TRBJ2-7; unclear D gene. CDR3 length: 12 residues. Germline CDR1 is SGDLS and CDR2 is YYNGEE. Trimming removed 5 bases at V and 3 bases at J, with 9 bases between. The CDR3 loop is CASSRTGYEQYF. The CDR3 DNA sequence: TGTGCCAGCAGTCGAACGGGCTACGAGCAGTACTTC.

The genes are TRBV18 and TRBJ2-7; TRBD1 aligns across 7 bases. The germline gives CDR1 KGHSH, CDR2 LQKENI. The trim removed 1 base at V and 5 bases at J, leaving 5 bases unmatched. The CDR3 covers 14 residues. Here the CDR3 DNA reads TGTGCCAGCTCACCACGGGACAGCCCTAACGAGCAGTACTTC. It codes for CASSPRDSPNEQYF.

This chain connects TRBV5-1 to TRBJ2-7, with TRBD2 matching 12 bases. J lost 6 bases, V lost 1 base, and 8 bases had no gene match. Germline CDR1 reads SGHRS; CDR2 reads YFSETQ. The CDR3 covers 16 residues. CDR3 loop: CASSLRLAGVPGEQYF. The CDR3 nucleotides are TGCGCCAGCAGCTTGAGACTAGCGGGAGTACCGGGCGAGCAGTACTTC. Drawing the rest from reference TRBV5-1 and TRBJ2-7, the complete variable domain is KAGVTQTPRYLIKTRGQQVTLSCSPISGHRSVSWYQQTPGQGLQFLFEYFSETQRNKGNFPGRFSGRQFSNSRSEMNVSTLELGDSALYLCASSLRLAGVPGEQYFGPGTRLTVT.

V gene TRBV4-3 combines with J gene TRBJ2-3; D tentatively fits TRBD1 or TRBD2 (6 bases each). The CDR3 runs to 19 residues. V lost 0 bases and J 4 bases, leaving 23 bases between the germline ends. In germline, CDR1 is LGHNA, CDR2 YSLEER. CDR3 protein: CASSQDRTGRLELADTQYF. The CDR3 region has the DNA TGCGCCAGCAGCCAAGATCGCACAGGGAGACTAGAGCTCGCAGATACGCAGTATTTT.

V gene TRBV28 combines with J gene TRBJ2-7, with D tentatively TRBD2 (5 bases). This CDR3 spans 14 amino acids. Deletions cut 10 bases from V and 4 bases from J, with 20 bases between. Germline V gene sequence: CDR1 MDHEN, CDR2 SYDVKM. The CDR3 DNA sequence: TGTGCCACCAGAGTTAGGGCGGGTTCTTACGAGCAGTACTTC. This sequence encodes CATRVRAGSYEQYF.

V usage is TRBV28 and J usage is TRBJ2-7, with 11 bases identical to TRBD2. CDR1 and CDR2 from the germline V gene are MDHEN and SYDVKM. J was trimmed by 6 bases and V by 6 bases; bases with no gene match: 10. CDR3 length equals 15 residues. The CDR3 bases are TGTGCCAGCAGCTCTCCCACTAGCGGGAGAGTCGAGCAGTACTTC. This encodes CASSSPTSGRVEQYF. The full variable domain, with the rest looked up from reference TRBV28 and TRBJ2-7, is DVKVTQSSRYLVKRTGEKVFLECVQDMDHENMFWYRQDPGLGLRLIYFSYDVKMKEKGDIPEGYSVSREKKERFSLILESASTNQTSMYLCASSSPTSGRVEQYFGPGTRLTVT.

The chain links TRBV7-9 to TRBJ1-3; no definite D call. Germline CDR1 is SEHNR and CDR2 is FQNEAQ (reference sequence). The CDR3 is 11 amino acids. V was cut by 7 bases and J by 8 bases, with 9 bases left in between. CDR3 coding DNA: TGTGCCAGCACCAACGGCCACACCATATATTTT. Its protein product is CASTNGHTIYF.

J is TRBJ2-3 and V is TRBV5-1, with D maybe TRBD2 (6 bases). Trimming left V 4 bases short and J 4 bases short, with 13 bases between. The CDR3 runs 14 residues. Germline V gene sequence: CDR1 SGHRS, CDR2 YFSETQ. CDR3 residues: CASSAGPFSDTQYF. The CDR3 nucleotides are TGCGCCAGCAGCGCGGGACCGTTTTCAGATACGCAGTATTTT.

A note on this clone: Other DNA sequences in the same sample also yield this CDR3. This chain uses TRBV28 with TRBJ1-2, with D possibly matching TRBD1 (5 bases). Germline CDR1 reads MDHEN; CDR2 reads SYDVKM. With 2 bases removed from V and 8 bases from J, the gap between germline ends came to 12 bases. This CDR3 comprises 13 residues. The CDR3 loop is CASSLRGARGYTF. CDR3 in DNA: TGTGCCAGCAGTTTACGAGGGGCGCGGGGCTACACCTTC.